This TCR beta chain was recorded in a study of OX40 agonist ivuxolimab in advanced cancers. Study as a whole: The patients got ivuxolimab, which is an agonistic anti-OX40 (CD134) antibody. General study points: Among the lowest peripheral clonal expansion occurred in 0.1-3.0 mg/kg partial responders.

Blood sampling was done at baseline, cycle 4 day 1, and cycle 7 day 1. In regard to this clone: Its antigen is not known.

Trimming removed 3 bases from V and 5 bases from J, with 18 bases in between. Germline CDR1 and CDR2: SGDLS and YYNGEE. This CDR3 has 15 residues. Sequenced by immunoSEQ multiplex PCR; TCRdb stores in-frame clones only, minus some. The sample comprises approximately 20,000 clones, 77% of which are singletons, and more than 15% rests with the top ten. This receptor was taken from an adult with an advanced solid tumor such as melanoma, head and neck, liver or kidney cancer. The chain has TRBV9 and TRBJ2-7; TRBD2 is a possible D gene (7 bases). The sample consisted of CD4+ or CD8+ T cells sorted from blood, taken in a trial of the OX40 agonist ivuxolimab. The CDR3 loop reads CASSAEGGGLNEQYF. Here the CDR3 DNA reads TGTGCCAGCAGCGCCGAAGGGGGGGGCCTCAACGAGCAGTACTTC.